This T cell receptor (beta chain) was sequenced for a study of vaccination effects on CD4 cells after COVID-19. This CDR3 has 17 residues. Germline V gene data show CDR1 as SEHNR and CDR2 as FQNEAQ (reference sequence). With 6 bases clipped from V and 2 bases from J, the junction kept 10 bases outside the gene matches. Assay: immunoSEQ multiplex PCR; the TCRdb copy retains only in-frame clones and omits some. The data hold under 50,000 clones, with about 80% observed a single time. CD4+ T cell isolation took place after approximately ten days of culture. Between March and December 2020, the person had a SARS-CoV-2 infection that PCR confirmed. In the case of this clone: Antigen: not known.

This clonotype was sampled from a human donor who had a prior SARS-CoV-2 infection. V gene TRBV7-9 combines with J gene TRBJ2-2; 9 bases map to TRBD2. The sample consisted of CD4+ T cells from PBMCs cultured without peptide, taken before COVID-19 vaccination. The CDR3 loop is CASSSTGTSYNTGELFF. As DNA, the CDR3 is TGTGCCAGCAGTTCCACCGGGACTAGCTATAACACCGGGGAGCTGTTTTTT.